This TCR beta chain was obtained from a study of neoadjuvant anti-PD-1 for oral cavity cancer. Study at large: Patients without progression got a fourth dose around day 43.

Indicated time point: after neoadjuvant nivolumab, at surgical resection. The length of the CDR3 is 14 residues. Germline CDR1 reads SGHRS; CDR2 reads YFSETQ. Deletions cut 5 bases from V and 5 bases from J, with 16 bases between. TCRdb keeps only in-frame clones here, not all; method: immunoSEQ multiplex PCR. The sample lists roughly 24,000 clones, 25% to 35% occurring once. The material was tumor tissue, obtained after nivolumab (anti-PD-1) treatment. The chain carries TRBV5-1 and TRBJ1-1; possible D gene TRBD1, 6 bases. The sequence derives from a person aged 40 to 85 with oral cavity squamous cell carcinoma. CDR3 amino acids: CASSFTGTGTEAFF. CDR3 nucleotide sequence: TGCGCCAGCAGTTTTACAGGGACGGGGACTGAAGCTTTCTTT.